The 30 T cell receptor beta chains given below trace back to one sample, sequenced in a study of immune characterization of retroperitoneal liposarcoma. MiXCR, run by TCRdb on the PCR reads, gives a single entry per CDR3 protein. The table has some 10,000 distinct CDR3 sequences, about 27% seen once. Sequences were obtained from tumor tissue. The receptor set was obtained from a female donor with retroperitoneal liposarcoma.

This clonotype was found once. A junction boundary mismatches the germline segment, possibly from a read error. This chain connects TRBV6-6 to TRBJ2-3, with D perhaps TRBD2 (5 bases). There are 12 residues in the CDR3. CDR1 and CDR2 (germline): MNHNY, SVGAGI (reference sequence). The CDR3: CASSEDGVTRYF. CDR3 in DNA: TGTGCCAGCAGCGAAGACGGGGTTACGCGGTATTTT.

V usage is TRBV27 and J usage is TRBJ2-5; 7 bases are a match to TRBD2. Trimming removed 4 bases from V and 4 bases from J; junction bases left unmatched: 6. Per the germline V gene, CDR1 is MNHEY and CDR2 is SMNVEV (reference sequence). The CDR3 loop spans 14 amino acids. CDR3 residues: CASSSQGGPETQYF. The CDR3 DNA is TGTGCCAGCAGTTCCCAGGGAGGGCCAGAGACCCAGTACTTC.

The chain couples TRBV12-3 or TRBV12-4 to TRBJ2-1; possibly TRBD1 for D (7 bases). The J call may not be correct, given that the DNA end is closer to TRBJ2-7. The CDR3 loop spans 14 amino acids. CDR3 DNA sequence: TGTGCCAGCAGTTTGCAGGGGGGATACTACGAGCAGTACTTC. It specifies CASSLQGGYYEQYF.

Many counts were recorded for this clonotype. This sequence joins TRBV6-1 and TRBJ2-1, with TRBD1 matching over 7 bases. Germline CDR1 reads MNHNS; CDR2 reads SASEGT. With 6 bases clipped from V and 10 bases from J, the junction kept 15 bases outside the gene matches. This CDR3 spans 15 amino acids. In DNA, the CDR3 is TGTGCCAGCAGAACCGGGACAGTCCCCTTCCGGGAGCAGTTCTTC. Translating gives CASRTGTVPFREQFF.

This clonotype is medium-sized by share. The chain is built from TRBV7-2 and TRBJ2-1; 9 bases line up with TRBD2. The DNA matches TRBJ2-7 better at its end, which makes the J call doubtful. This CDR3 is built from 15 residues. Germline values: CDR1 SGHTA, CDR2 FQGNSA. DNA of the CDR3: TGTGCCAGCAGCTTAGATAGCGGGAGCTACAATGAGCAGTACTTC. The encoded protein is CASSLDSGSYNEQYF.

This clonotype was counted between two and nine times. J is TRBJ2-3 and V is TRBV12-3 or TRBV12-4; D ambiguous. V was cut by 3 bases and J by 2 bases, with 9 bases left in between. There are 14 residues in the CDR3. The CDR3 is CASSLSRSTDTQYF. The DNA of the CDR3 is TGTGCCAGCAGTTTGAGCAGGTCCACAGATACGCAGTATTTT.

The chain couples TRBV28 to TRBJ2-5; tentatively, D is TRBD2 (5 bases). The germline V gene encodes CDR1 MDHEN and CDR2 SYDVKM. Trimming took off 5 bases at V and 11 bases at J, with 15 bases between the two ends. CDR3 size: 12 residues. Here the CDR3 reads CASSPLRVGQYF. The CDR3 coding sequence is TGTGCCAGCAGTCCCCTGCGGGTGGGGCAGTACTTC.

CDR3 in DNA: TGTGCCAGCGGCACTAGCGGGGGGGCCCCAGATACGCAGTATTTT. It encodes CASGTSGGAPDTQYF. This chain joins TRBV6-1 and TRBJ2-3; 13 nucleotides align to TRBD2. CDR1 is MNHNS and CDR2 is SASEGT in the germline V gene. The length of the CDR3 is 15 residues. Trimming took 8 bases from V and 4 from J; bases not matched to a gene: 6.

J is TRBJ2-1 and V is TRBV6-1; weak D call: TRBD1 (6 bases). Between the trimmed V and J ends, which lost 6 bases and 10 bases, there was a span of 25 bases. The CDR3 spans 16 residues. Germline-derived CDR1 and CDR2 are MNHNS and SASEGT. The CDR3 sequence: CASSLRTATILNEQFF. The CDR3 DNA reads TGTGCCAGCAGCCTCCGGACAGCGACCATCCTGAACGAGCAGTTCTTC.

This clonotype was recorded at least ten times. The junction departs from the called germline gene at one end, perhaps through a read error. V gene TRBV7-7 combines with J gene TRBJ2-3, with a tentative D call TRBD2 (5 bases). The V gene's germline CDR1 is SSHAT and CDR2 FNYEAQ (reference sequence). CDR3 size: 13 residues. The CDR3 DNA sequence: TGTGCTAGCAGCCGGGGTTACACAGATACGCAGTATTTT. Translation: CASSRGYTDTQYF.

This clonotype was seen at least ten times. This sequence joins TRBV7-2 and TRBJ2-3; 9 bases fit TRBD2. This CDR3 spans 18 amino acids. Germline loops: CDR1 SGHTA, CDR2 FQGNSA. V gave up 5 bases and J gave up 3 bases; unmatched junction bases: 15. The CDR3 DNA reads TGTGCCAGCAGCATACTCGCGGGGGGGCCTTTAGGTACAGATACGCAGTATTTT. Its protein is CASSILAGGPLGTDTQYF.

As DNA, the CDR3 is TGTGCCAGCAGTGAAGCGCTAGCGGGAGGGGGCACAGATACGCAGTATTTT. Translation gives CASSEALAGGGTDTQYF. V is TRBV6-1 and J is TRBJ2-3; 12 bases agree with TRBD2. V gave up 0 bases and J gave up 1 base; unmatched junction bases: 2. The germline gives CDR1 MNHNS, CDR2 SASEGT. The CDR3 extends over 17 amino acids.

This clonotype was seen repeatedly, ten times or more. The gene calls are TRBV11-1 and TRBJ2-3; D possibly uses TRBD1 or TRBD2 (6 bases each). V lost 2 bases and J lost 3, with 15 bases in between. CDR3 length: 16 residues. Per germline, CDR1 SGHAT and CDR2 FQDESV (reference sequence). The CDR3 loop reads CASSLTGTGRTDTQYF. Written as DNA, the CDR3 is TGTGCCAGCAGCTTAACAGGCACAGGGAGGACAGATACGCAGTATTTT.

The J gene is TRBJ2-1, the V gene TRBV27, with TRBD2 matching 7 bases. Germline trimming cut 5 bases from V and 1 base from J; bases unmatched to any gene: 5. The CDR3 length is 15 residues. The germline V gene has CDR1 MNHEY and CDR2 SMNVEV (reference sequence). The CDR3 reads CASSGGGRSYNEQFF. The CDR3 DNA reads TGTGCCAGCAGTGGGGGGGGTAGATCCTACAATGAGCAGTTCTTC.

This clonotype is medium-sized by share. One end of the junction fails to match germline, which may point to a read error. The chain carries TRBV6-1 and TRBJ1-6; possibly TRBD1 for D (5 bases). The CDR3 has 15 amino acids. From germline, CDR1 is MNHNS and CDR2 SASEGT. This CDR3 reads CATSSPIAGDSPLHF. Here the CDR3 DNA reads TGTGCCACCAGTAGTCCTATAGCGGGGGACTCACCCCTCCACTTT.

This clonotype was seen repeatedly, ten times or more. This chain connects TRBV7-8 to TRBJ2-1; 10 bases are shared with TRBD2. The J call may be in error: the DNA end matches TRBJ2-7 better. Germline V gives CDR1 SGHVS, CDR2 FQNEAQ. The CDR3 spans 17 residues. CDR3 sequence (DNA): TGTGCCAGCAGCTTATTAGCGGGGGGACTCTCCTACAATGAGCAGTACTTC. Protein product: CASSLLAGGLSYNEQYF.

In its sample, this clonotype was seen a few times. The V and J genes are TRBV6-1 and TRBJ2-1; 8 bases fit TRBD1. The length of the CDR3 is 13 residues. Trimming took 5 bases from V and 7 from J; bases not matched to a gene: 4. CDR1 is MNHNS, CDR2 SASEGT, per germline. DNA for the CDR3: TGTGCCAGCAGTAGTTACAGGGGGAATGAGCAGTTCTTC. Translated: CASSSYRGNEQFF.

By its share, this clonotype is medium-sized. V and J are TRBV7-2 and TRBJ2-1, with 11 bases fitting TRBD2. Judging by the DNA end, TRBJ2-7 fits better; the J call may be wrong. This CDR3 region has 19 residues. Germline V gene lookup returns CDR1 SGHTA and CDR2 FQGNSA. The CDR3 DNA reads TGTGCCAGCAGCAGCCCTACTAGCGGGGGTCTGAGCTCCTACAATGAGCAGTACTTC. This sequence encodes CASSSPTSGGLSSYNEQYF.

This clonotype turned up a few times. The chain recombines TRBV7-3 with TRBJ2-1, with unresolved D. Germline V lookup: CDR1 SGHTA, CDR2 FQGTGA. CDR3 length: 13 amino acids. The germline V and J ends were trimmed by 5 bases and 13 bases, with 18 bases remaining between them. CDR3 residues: CASSGGRQETQFF. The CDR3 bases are TGTGCCAGCAGCGGCGGACGACAAGAGACCCAGTTCTTC.

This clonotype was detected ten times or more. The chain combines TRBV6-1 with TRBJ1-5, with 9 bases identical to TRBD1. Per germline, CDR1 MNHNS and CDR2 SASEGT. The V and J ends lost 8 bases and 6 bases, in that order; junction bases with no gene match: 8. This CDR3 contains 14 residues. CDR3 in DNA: TGTGCCAGCGGGGGGACAGGGACTGGTCAGCCCCAGCATTTT. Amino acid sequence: CASGGTGTGQPQHF.

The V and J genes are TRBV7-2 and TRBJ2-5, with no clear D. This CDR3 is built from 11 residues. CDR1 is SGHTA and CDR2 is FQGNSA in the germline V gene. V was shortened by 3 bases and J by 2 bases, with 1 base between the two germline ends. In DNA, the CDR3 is TGTGCCAGCAGCTTTCAAGAGACCCAGTACTTC. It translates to CASSFQETQYF.

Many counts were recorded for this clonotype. Here the CDR3 reads CASSPGLAGAYNEQFF. The CDR3 DNA follows: TGTGCCAGCAGCCCCGGACTAGCGGGGGCCTACAATGAGCAGTTCTTC. This chain uses TRBV5-5 with TRBJ2-1; 13 nucleotides agree with TRBD2. V shed 4 bases and J 2 bases; nucleotides not matched to a gene: 3. The CDR3 contains 16 residues. Germline V gene lookup returns CDR1 SGHKS and CDR2 YYEKEE (reference sequence). The entire variable domain, with the rest obtained from reference TRBV5-5 and TRBJ2-1, is as follows: DAGVTQSPTHLIKTRGQQVTLRCSPISGHKSVSWYQQVLGQGPQFIFQYYEKEERGRGNFPDRFSARQFPNYSSELNVNALLLGDSALYLCASSPGLAGAYNEQFFGPGTRLTVL.

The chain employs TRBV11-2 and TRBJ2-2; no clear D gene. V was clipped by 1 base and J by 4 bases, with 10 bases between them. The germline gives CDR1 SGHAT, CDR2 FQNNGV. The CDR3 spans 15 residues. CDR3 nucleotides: TGTGCCAGCAGCTTAGGCGTAGGGTTCACCGGGGAGCTGTTTTTT. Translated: CASSLGVGFTGELFF. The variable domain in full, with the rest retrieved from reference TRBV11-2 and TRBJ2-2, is EAGVAQSPRYKIIEKRQSVAFWCNPISGHATLYWYQQILGQGPKLLIQFQNNGVVDDSQLPKDRFSAERLKGVDSTLKIQPAKLEDSAVYLCASSLGVGFTGELFFGEGSRLTVL.

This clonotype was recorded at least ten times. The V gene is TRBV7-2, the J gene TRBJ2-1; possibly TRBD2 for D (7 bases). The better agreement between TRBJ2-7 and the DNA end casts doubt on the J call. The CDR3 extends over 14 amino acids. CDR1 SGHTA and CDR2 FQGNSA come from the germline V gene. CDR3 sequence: CASSLAAGANEQYF. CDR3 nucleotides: TGTGCCAGCAGCTTAGCTGCGGGGGCTAATGAGCAGTACTTC.

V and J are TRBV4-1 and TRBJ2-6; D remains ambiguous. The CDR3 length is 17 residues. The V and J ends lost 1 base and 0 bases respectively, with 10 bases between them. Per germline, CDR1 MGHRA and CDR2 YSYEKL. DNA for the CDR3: TGCGCCAGCAGCCAAGGGGCAACACACTCTGGGGCCAACGTCCTGACTTTC. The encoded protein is CASSQGATHSGANVLTF.

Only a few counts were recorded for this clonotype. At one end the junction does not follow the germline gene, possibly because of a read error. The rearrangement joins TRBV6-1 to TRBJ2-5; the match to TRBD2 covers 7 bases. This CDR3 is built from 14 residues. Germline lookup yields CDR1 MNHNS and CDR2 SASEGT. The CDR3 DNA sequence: TGTGCCAGCAGTGGCGCTAGCGGTCCCAATGAGCAGTACTTT. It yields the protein CASSGASGPNEQYF.

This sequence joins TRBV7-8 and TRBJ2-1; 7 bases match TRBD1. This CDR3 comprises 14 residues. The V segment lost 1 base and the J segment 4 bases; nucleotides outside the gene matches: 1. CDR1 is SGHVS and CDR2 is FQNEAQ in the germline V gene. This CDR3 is CASSLGQGYNEQFF. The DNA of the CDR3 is TGTGCCAGCAGCTTAGGACAGGGATACAATGAGCAGTTCTTC.

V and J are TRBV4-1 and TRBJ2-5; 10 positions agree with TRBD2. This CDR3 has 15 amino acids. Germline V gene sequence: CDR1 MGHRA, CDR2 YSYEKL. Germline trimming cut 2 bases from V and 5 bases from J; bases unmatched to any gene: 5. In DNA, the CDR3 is TGCGCCAGCAGCCAAAGCGGGGGGGCCAGGGAGACCCAGTACTTC. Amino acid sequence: CASSQSGGARETQYF.

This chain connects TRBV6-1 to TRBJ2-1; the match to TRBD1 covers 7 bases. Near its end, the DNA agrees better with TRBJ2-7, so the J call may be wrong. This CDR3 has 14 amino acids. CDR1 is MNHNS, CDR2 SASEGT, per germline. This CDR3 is CASSLQGRDDEQYF. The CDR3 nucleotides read TGTGCCAGCAGTCTACAGGGGCGCGACGATGAGCAGTACTTC.

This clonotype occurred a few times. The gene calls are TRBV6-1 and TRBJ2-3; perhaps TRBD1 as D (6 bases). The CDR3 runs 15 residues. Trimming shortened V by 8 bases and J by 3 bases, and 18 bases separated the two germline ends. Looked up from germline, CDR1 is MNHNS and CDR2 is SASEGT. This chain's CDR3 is CASAYFGQGTDTQYF. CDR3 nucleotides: TGTGCCAGCGCCTACTTCGGGCAGGGGACAGATACGCAGTATTTT.